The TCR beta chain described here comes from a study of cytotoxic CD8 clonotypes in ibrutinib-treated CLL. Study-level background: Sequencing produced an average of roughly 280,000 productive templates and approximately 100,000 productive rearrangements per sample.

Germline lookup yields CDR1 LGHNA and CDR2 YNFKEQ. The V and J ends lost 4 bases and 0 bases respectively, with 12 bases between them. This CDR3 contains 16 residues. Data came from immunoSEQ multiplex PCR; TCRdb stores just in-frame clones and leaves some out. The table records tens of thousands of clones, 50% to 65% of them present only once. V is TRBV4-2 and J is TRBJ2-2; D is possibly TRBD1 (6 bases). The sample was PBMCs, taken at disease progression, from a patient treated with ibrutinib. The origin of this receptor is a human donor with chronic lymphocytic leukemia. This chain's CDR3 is CASSPLQGANTGELFF. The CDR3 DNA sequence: TGTGCCAGCAGCCCATTACAGGGCGCGAACACCGGGGAGCTGTTTTTT.